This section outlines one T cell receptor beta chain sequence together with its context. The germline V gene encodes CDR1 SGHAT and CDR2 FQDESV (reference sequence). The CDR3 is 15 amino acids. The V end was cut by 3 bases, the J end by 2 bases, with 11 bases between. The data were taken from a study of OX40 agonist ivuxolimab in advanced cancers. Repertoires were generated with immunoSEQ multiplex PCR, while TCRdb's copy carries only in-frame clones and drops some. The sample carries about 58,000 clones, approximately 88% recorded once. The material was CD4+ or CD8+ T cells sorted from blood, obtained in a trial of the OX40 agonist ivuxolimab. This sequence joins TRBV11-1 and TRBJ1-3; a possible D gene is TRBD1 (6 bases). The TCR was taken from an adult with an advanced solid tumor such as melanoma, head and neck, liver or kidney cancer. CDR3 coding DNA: TGTGCCAGCAGCTTCCAGGGGACACCTGGAAACACCATATATTTT. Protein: CASSFQGTPGNTIYF.